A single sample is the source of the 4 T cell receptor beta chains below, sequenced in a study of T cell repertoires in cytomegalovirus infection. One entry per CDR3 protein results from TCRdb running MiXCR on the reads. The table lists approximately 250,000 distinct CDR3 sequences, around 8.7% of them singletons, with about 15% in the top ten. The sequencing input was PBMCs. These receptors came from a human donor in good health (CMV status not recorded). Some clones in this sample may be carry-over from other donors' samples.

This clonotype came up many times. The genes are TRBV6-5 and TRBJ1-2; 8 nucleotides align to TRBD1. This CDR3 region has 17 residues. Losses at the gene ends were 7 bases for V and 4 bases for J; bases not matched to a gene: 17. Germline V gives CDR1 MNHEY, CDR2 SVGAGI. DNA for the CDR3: TGTGCCAGCAAGATGGGGACAGGCCAATTAATCTCCTATGGCTACACCTTC. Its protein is CASKMGTGQLISYGYTF.

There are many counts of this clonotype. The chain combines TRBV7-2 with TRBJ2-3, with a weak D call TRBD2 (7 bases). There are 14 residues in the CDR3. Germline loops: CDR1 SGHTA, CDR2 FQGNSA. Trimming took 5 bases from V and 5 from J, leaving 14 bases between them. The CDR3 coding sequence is TGTGCCAGCAGCACGCTGGGAGGGGGAGATACGCAGTATTTT. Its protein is CASSTLGGGDTQYF.

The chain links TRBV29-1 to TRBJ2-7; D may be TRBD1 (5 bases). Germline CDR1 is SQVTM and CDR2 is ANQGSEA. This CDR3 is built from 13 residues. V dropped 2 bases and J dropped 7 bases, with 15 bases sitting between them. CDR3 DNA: TGCAGCGTTGAACGGGCAGGGTTATGGGAGCAGTACTTC. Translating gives CSVERAGLWEQYF.

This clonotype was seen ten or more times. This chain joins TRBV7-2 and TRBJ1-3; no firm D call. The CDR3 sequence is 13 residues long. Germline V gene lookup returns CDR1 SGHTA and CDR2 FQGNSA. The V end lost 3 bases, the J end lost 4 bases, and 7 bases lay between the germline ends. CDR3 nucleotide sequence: TGTGCCAGCAGCTTTCGTTACGGAAACACCATATATTTT. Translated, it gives CASSFRYGNTIYF.